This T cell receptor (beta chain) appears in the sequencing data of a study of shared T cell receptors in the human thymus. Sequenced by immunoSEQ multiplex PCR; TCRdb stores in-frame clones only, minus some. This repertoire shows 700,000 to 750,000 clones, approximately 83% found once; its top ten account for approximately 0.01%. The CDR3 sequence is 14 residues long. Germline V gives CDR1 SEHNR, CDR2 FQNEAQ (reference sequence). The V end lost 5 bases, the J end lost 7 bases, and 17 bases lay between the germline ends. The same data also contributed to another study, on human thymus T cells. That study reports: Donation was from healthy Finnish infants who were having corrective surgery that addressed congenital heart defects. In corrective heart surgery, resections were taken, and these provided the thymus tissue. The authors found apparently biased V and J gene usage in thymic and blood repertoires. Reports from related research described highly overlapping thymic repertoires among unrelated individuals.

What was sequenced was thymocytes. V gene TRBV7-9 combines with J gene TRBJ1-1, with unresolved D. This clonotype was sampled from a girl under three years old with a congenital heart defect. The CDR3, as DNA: TGTGCCAGCAGCCTACTCCCTGGCGGGGTTGAAGCTTTCTTT. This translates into CASSLLPGGVEAFF.